This T cell receptor (beta chain) was observed in a study of blood T cell repertoires in COVID-19. In the study overall: Sources were T cells, B-cell-depleted T cells, or PBMCs; the material itself was cDNA or gDNA.

Original analysis: Reference gene primer amplification gave estimated nucleated cell counts. Only in-frame clones appear in the TCRdb table, and some are missing; sequencing was by immunoSEQ multiplex PCR. V and J calls and clone size are those listed in that table; D and trimming were worked out from the DNA. This sample has about 100,000 clones; roughly nine tenths occur once, and the top ten carry roughly 7.3%. Trimming cost V 2 bases and J 2 bases, with 8 bases left between them. The CDR3 is 13 residues long. Germline V gene lookup returns CDR1 SQVTM and CDR2 ANQGSEA. This chain uses TRBV29-1 with TRBJ2-3; no definite D call. This TCR was recovered from a young man in a cohort sampled during active COVID-19. The sequencing sample was made of peripheral blood. CDR3 DNA: TGCAGCGTTGAATATCAGAACACAGATACGCAGTATTTT. Its protein product is CSVEYQNTDTQYF.